This TCR beta chain was documented in a study of blood T cell repertoires in COVID-19. About the research overall: There were acute and convalescent COVID-19 samples, and they came from the United States, Italy and Spain.

Unmatched junction bases numbered 1, after V lost 5 bases and J lost 4 bases. CDR3 length: 12 amino acids. Germline CDR1 reads MNHEY; CDR2 reads SVGEGT. Details on this clone: This specimen includes other DNA sequences encoding the same CDR3.

Residents of 24 US areas, aged about 18 to 95 years, made up the participants. Per the original methods: Reference gene primers were amplified, and this amplification served to estimate nucleated cell counts. Sequencing used immunoSEQ multiplex PCR; TCRdb keeps in-frame clones, though not all of them. D and trimming were read from the DNA, whereas the V and J calls and clone size are those reported in that table. The sample contains 280,000 or so clones, about 90% of which appear only once. The source is a woman between 18 and 29 years old with acute COVID-19. The source material was PBMCs or T cells enriched from blood (not recorded which). The gene calls are TRBV6-2 or TRBV6-3 and TRBJ1-2, with 7 bases fitting TRBD1. The CDR3 sequence is CASSRDSYGYTF. CDR3 coding DNA: TGTGCCAGCAGTCGGGACAGCTATGGCTACACCTTC.